The rows below give T cell receptor beta chains drawn from one sample of a study of T cells in Graves' hyperthyroidism and ophthalmopathy. TCRdb reanalysed the multiplex PCR reads using MiXCR and keeps one entry per CDR3 protein. Among more than 350,000 distinct CDR3 sequences listed, more than 12% were seen once. The sequenced sample consisted of blood. These receptor sequences come from a woman aged 30 to 39 with Graves' hyperthyroidism. The CDR3 runs from the conserved cysteine through the conserved F or W. D genes are given only for firm matches. Size tells how often a clone was seen (once, few, many) or the class of an expanded clone, and some rows leave it out.

size,D,J,V,DNA,CDR3
-,-,TRBJ1-1,TRBV25-1,TGTGCCAGCAGAGTGTGGGGGGACACTGAAGCTTTCTTT,CASRVWGDTEAFF
few,-,TRBJ1-1,TRBV5-1,TGCGCCAGCAGCGCCGGACCCCCCCTTGTGATGTACACTGAAGCTTTCTTT,CASSAGPPLVMYTEAFF
many,-,TRBJ2-7,TRBV28,TGTGCCAGCAGTCGCGAGCGTCAATTAGGCGCCTACGAGCAGTACTTC,CASSRERQLGAYEQYF
few,TRBD2,TRBJ2-5,TRBV20-1,TGCAGTGCGAACCCGGGACTAGGAGGAGAGACCCAGTACTTC,CSANPGLGGETQYF
few,TRBD2,TRBJ2-3,TRBV5-6,TGTGCCAGCAGCTTAGGACTAGCGGAGGGACGCACAGATACGCAGTATTTT,CASSLGLAEGRTDTQYF
many,-,TRBJ2-1,TRBV18,TGTGCCAGCTCACCCATGACCCCCGGCGGCTACAATGAGCAGTTCTTC,CASSPMTPGGYNEQFF
many,TRBD1,TRBJ1-2,TRBV6-5,TGTGCCAGCAGTTACTTCCGGGACAGGGGGAACTATGGCTACACCTTC,CASSYFRDRGNYGYTF
-,-,TRBJ2-3,TRBV7-9,TGTGCCAGCAGCTTAGTGGGAGAAATAGATACGCAGTATTTT,CASSLVGEIDTQYF
many,-,TRBJ2-5,TRBV20-1,TGCAGTGCTGCTCATCAAGAGACCCAGTACTTC,CSAAHQETQYF
many,TRBD1,TRBJ2-5,TRBV11-1,TGTGCCAGCAGCTCTCGGGACAGGGGGAAAGAGACCCAGTACTTC,CASSSRDRGKETQYF
-,-,TRBJ2-1,TRBV10-3,TGTGCCATCAGTGAGCCATGGGGGGGGCTAGAAGCCAATGAGCAGTTCTTC,CAISEPWGGLEANEQFF
many,-,TRBJ2-2,TRBV5-1,TGCGCCAGCAGGTCGGCAGGAAACACCGGGGAGCTGTTTTTT,CASRSAGNTGELFF
-,-,TRBJ2-6,TRBV6-1,TGTGCCAGCAGTAAACCTTTTCGGGGGCCCTCCTCTGGGGCCAACGTCCTGACTTTC,CASSKPFRGPSSGANVLTF
-,TRBD2,TRBJ2-1,TRBV28,TGTGCCAGCAACCCAGCGGGAGCCCATGAGCAGTTCTTC,CASNPAGAHEQFF
many,-,TRBJ1-1,TRBV5-1,TGCGCCAGCAGCTTAGGACGGGAACAGAGCAACACTGAAGCTTTCTTT,CASSLGREQSNTEAFF
-,-,TRBJ2-3,TRBV5-1,TGCGCCAGCAGCCGGACTACCTTACCCACAGATACGCAGTATTTT,CASSRTTLPTDTQYF
many,-,TRBJ2-3,TRBV27,TGTGCCAGCAGTTTTCTTAGCACAGATACGCAGTATTTT,CASSFLSTDTQYF
-,-,TRBJ1-1,TRBV28,TGTGCCTGCAGTTTATCAGGGTACCTTGAAGCTTTCTTT,CACSLSGYLEAFF
many,-,TRBJ2-2,TRBV12-3/TRBV12-4,TGTGCCAGCAGTTCGCAGGGAATCGGGGAGCTGTTTTTT,CASSSQGIGELFF
few,-,TRBJ2-3,TRBV7-8,TGTGCCAGCAGCCTTCACCGGGGCACAGATACGCAGTATTTT,CASSLHRGTDTQYF
many,-,TRBJ2-7,TRBV28,TGTGCCAGCAGTTTCGAGCGTGAGCAGTACTTC,CASSFEREQYF
many,TRBD1,TRBJ1-6,TRBV28,TGTGCCAGCAGTGGCGCGGGACAGCGAAATTCACCCCTCCACTTT,CASSGAGQRNSPLHF
few,-,TRBJ2-1,TRBV12-3/TRBV12-4,TGTGCCAGCAGTTTGGGGGAGGCTAATGAGCAGTTCTTC,CASSLGEANEQFF
few,-,TRBJ2-3,TRBV6-1,TGTGCCAGCAGTTCAAGGACAGCATTCGATACGCAGTATTTT,CASSSRTAFDTQYF
many,-,TRBJ2-4,TRBV20-1,TGCAGTGCTACCGGTGGCAGCCCCAAAAACATTCAGTACTTC,CSATGGSPKNIQYF
-,-,TRBJ1-4,TRBV7-8,TGTGCCAGCAGCTTAGCGCTGGGGGCATTTGAAAAACTGTTTTTT,CASSLALGAFEKLFF
few,-,TRBJ2-5,TRBV5-8,TGTGCCAGCAGCTTGGGGGCAGCGAGACAAGAGACCCAGTACTTC,CASSLGAARQETQYF
few,TRBD1,TRBJ1-6,TRBV27,TGTGCCAGCAGTTTAGAGGGGACAGGGTTTTCACCCCTCCACTTT,CASSLEGTGFSPLHF
many,TRBD1,TRBJ1-2,TRBV4-1,TGCGCCAGCAGCCAAGGGACAGGGCTTTATGGCTACACCTTC,CASSQGTGLYGYTF
few,TRBD1,TRBJ1-4,TRBV4-1,TGCGCCAGCAGCCAAGCGGGACAGAGTAATGAAAAACTGTTTTTT,CASSQAGQSNEKLFF
many,-,TRBJ1-6,TRBV27,TGTGCCAGCAGTTTATTCGACCTTAAGGAGAATTCACCCCTCCACTTT,CASSLFDLKENSPLHF
few,-,TRBJ2-5,TRBV7-9,TGTGCCAGCAGCCAGGACAGCCCATTACAGTACTTC,CASSQDSPLQYF
once,TRBD2,TRBJ2-3,TRBV2,TGTGCCAGCAGCAGGATTGGCGGGGGGTCCACAGATACGCAGTATTTT,CASSRIGGGSTDTQYF
many,-,TRBJ2-5,TRBV4-1,TGCGCCAGCAGCCAACAACAGCTTCAAGAGACCCAGTACTTC,CASSQQQLQETQYF
many,-,TRBJ2-3,TRBV28,TGTGCCAGCAGTTTCGGGGCGGCTAGCACAGATACGCAGTATTTT,CASSFGAASTDTQYF
many,-,TRBJ2-7,TRBV27,TGTGCCAGCAGTCCAGGGCCCTATTCCTACGAGCAGTACTTC,CASSPGPYSYEQYF
many,-,TRBJ2-5,TRBV18,TGTGCCAGCTCACTCCGACAGGAAGAGACCCAGTACTTC,CASSLRQEETQYF
many,-,TRBJ2-2,TRBV12-3/TRBV12-4,TGTGCCAGCAGTCAGACAGACACCGGGGAGCTGTTTTTT,CASSQTDTGELFF
many,-,TRBJ2-5,TRBV20-1,TGCAGTGCAAGAACAGAGAGAGGTCAAGAGACCCAGTACTTC,CSARTERGQETQYF
many,TRBD1,TRBJ1-1,TRBV5-1,TGCGCCAGCAGCCCCCGACAGGGCGAGGCTGAAGCTTTCTTT,CASSPRQGEAEAFF
few,-,TRBJ2-1,TRBV4-1,TGCGCCAGCAGCCTCCTCAAAGGTACACCGCATGAGTCAACTGAGCAGTTCTTC,CASSLLKGTPHESTEQFF
few,-,TRBJ1-5,TRBV25-1,TGTGCCAGCAGTGAAAGCCGACGGGGCAATCAGCCCCAGCATTTT,CASSESRRGNQPQHF
few,-,TRBJ1-1,TRBV5-1,TGCGCCAGCAGCTGGGGGGACCGGACTGAAGCTTTCTTT,CASSWGDRTEAFF
many,-,TRBJ2-1,TRBV30,TGTGCCTGGAACGGAGAATGGGATGAGCAGTTCTTC,CAWNGEWDEQFF
few,-,TRBJ2-6,TRBV5-8,TGTGCCAGCAGCTTTTACAGGGCTGGGGCCAACGTCCTGACTTTC,CASSFYRAGANVLTF
few,-,TRBJ1-1,TRBV5-1,TGCGCCAGCAGCTTTCGCGGGACCCAGAACACTGAAGCTTTCTTT,CASSFRGTQNTEAFF
few,-,TRBJ2-1,TRBV7-3,TGTGCCAGCAGTATAAACCGGGACCAAAATGAGCAGTTCTTC,CASSINRDQNEQFF
-,-,TRBJ2-2,TRBV11-2,TGTGCCAGCAGAACCCCCGGGACCGGGGAGCTGTTTTTT,CASRTPGTGELFF
many,-,TRBJ2-7,TRBV12-3/TRBV12-4,TGTGCCAGCAGTTTTTACCCTAGCAACTACGAGCAGTACTTC,CASSFYPSNYEQYF
many,TRBD1,TRBJ2-7,TRBV20-1,TGCAGTGCTCAACGCAGGGGGCCTCCGGGAAACGAGCAGTACTTC,CSAQRRGPPGNEQYF
many,-,TRBJ1-2,TRBV6-1,TGTGCCAGCAGTGGGGGACATCAAGCTAACTATGGCTACACCTTC,CASSGGHQANYGYTF
many,-,TRBJ2-4,TRBV12-3/TRBV12-4,TGTGCCAGCAGTCCCAGGGGCAACAAAAACATTCAGTACTTC,CASSPRGNKNIQYF